The 11 T cell receptor beta chains listed next were all sequenced from one sample in a study of blood T cells in healthy people across ages. It was with a sample-barcoded 5' primer and a J-beta primer mix that a second PCR of about 7 to 12 cycles was run. TCRdb itself ran the 5' RACE reads through MiXCR, one entry per CDR3 protein. Of roughly 1 million distinct CDR3 sequences in the sample, about 25% were seen once. The sample was also reused in another study, on T cells of mothers and their children.

Sequenced input: blood. These receptors came from a girl aged 2 to 10 in good health.

This clonotype was recorded a few times. This chain connects TRBV12-3 or TRBV12-4 to TRBJ2-7, with D perhaps TRBD1 (6 bases). This CDR3 has 12 residues. V shed 5 bases and J shed 10 bases, with 15 bases lying between them. The CDR3 here is CASSITPGVQYF. CDR3 in DNA: TGTGCCAGCAGTATAACCCCAGGGGTACAGTACTTC.

This clonotype showed up just a few times. V and J are TRBV15 and TRBJ2-7, with no clear D. CDR3 length: 13 amino acids. Germline CDR1 LNHNV, CDR2 YYDKDF (reference sequence). V lost 1 base, J lost 4 bases, and 8 bases lay in between. As DNA, the CDR3 is TGTGCCACCAGCAGAGGAGGAGAGTACGAGCAGTACTTC. This sequence encodes CATSRGGEYEQYF.

Only a few counts were recorded for this clonotype. J is TRBJ2-5 and V is TRBV6-2 or TRBV6-3; 7 bases map to TRBD1. The J call may be mistaken, given a closer DNA end match to TRBJ2-7. The germline V gene has CDR1 MNHEY and CDR2 SVGEGT. This CDR3 is built from 14 residues. This CDR3 is CASNPTGEPYEQYF. The CDR3, as DNA: TGTGCCAGCAATCCAACAGGGGAACCCTACGAGCAGTACTTC.

This clonotype was observed a handful of times. The chain is built from TRBV4-1 and TRBJ2-1; tentatively, D is TRBD1 (5 bases). Germline V CDR1 and CDR2: MGHRA, YSYEKL. CDR3 length: 17 amino acids. V was pared by 0 bases and J by 1 base, with 13 bases between. The CDR3 spells CASSQEWGGHSYNEQFF. As DNA, the CDR3 is TGCGCCAGCAGCCAAGAATGGGGCGGTCATTCCTACAATGAGCAGTTCTTC.

The rearrangement uses TRBV5-1 and TRBJ2-5; 10 bases align to TRBD2. Judging by the DNA end, TRBJ2-7 fits better; the J call may be wrong. CDR3 length: 14 amino acids. Germline CDR1 and CDR2: SGHRS and YFSETQ. The CDR3 protein is CASSPLAGDREQYF. In nucleotides, the CDR3 is TGCGCCAGCAGCCCCCTAGCGGGAGATCGCGAGCAGTACTTC.

This clonotype was seen a handful of times. The junction does not match germline at one end; this may be a read error. This chain joins TRBV6-4 and TRBJ2-3; 7 bases are shared with TRBD2. There are 15 residues in the CDR3. Per germline, CDR1 MRHNA and CDR2 SNTAGT. The CDR3 nucleotides read TGTGCCGGCAGTCGAGCGGGGACCGGCGGAGATACGCAGTATTTT. Translation: CAGSRAGTGGDTQYF.

The chain uses TRBV13 and TRBJ1-1; 7 bases are shared with TRBD1. J was trimmed by 4 bases and V by 5 bases; bases with no gene match: 7. This CDR3 contains 14 residues. CDR1 and CDR2 (germline): PRHDT, FYEKMQ (reference sequence). The CDR3 region has the DNA TGTGCCAGCAGCCCGGACAGGCAAGGCACTGAAGCTTTCTTT. Protein product: CASSPDRQGTEAFF. Variable domain in full (rest from reference TRBV13 and TRBJ1-1): AAGVIQSPRHLIKEKRETATLKCYPIPRHDTVYWYQQGPGQDPQFLISFYEKMQSDKGSIPDRFSAQQFSDYHSELNMSSLELGDSALYFCASSPDRQGTEAFFGQGTRLTVV.

The chain is built from TRBV20-1 and TRBJ2-6; D uncertain. The germline V gene has CDR1 DFQATT and CDR2 SNEGSKA (reference sequence). This CDR3 has 14 residues. V lost 3 bases and J lost 2, with 8 bases in between. CDR3 DNA sequence: TGCAGTGCTAGGACCTTTCCTGGGGCCAACGTCCTGACTTTC. Amino acids: CSARTFPGANVLTF.

The chain uses TRBV29-1 and TRBJ2-3; 8 bases fit TRBD1. V was clipped by 0 bases and J by 2 bases; unmatched bases: 10. This CDR3 has 17 amino acids. The germline CDR1 and CDR2 sequences are SQVTM and ANQGSEA. CDR3 nucleotide sequence: TGCAGCGTTGAAGATCCGAACAGGGGGAGAAACACAGATACGCAGTATTTT. It yields the protein CSVEDPNRGRNTDTQYF.

The rearrangement joins TRBV28 to TRBJ1-2; possibly TRBD1 for D (6 bases). Germline assignment: CDR1 MDHEN and CDR2 SYDVKM. The CDR3 runs to 12 residues. V was trimmed by 6 bases and J by 5 bases, leaving 10 bases between them. This CDR3 is CASRTGRYGYTF. The CDR3, as DNA: TGTGCCAGCAGAACAGGGAGGTATGGCTACACCTTC.

This chain uses TRBV29-1 with TRBJ1-4; D unresolved. The CDR3 has 10 residues. Germline V lookup: CDR1 SQVTM, CDR2 ANQGSEA. The V and J ends lost 7 bases and 4 bases respectively, with 4 bases between them. For the CDR3, the DNA is TGCAGCGGTCTTAATGAAAAACTGTTTTTT. Amino acids: CSGLNEKLFF.